The entry that follows covers one T cell receptor (beta chain) sequence. Its specificity is unknown. This specimen comes from a study of cytomegalovirus exposure and HLA in healthy donors. The CDR3 is made up of 14 amino acids. Losses at the gene ends were 6 bases for V and 0 bases for J; bases not matched to a gene: 5. The germline V gene encodes CDR1 MDHEN and CDR2 SYDVKM. General study points: The finding came from a later analysis; first-cohort TCR clusters tended to co-occur in the approximately 120 validation repertoires.

These donors were members of the approximately 110-subject validation cohort, a group separate from the approximately 670-subject first cohort. Measured with immunoSEQ multiplex PCR; TCRdb has only the in-frame clones, and not every one. Of about 160,000 clones listed, 84% are singletons. The receptor was isolated from a man aged 25-40 years in good health and CMV-seropositive. Sequenced sample: PBMCs. J is TRBJ2-7 and V is TRBV28; 7 bases are a match to TRBD1. The CDR3 loop is CASSRRGSSYEQYF. In DNA, the CDR3 is TGTGCCAGCAGCCGCAGGGGGAGCTCCTACGAGCAGTACTTC.